This T cell receptor (beta chain) was documented in a study of OX40 agonist ivuxolimab in advanced cancers. On the study more broadly: Ivuxolimab is an agonistic anti-OX40 (CD134) antibody, and patients were treated with it.

CDR1 and CDR2 (germline): LNHDA, SQIVND (reference sequence). There are 15 residues in the CDR3. V gave up 3 bases and J gave up 1 base; unmatched junction bases: 5. Sequenced by immunoSEQ multiplex PCR; TCRdb stores in-frame clones only, minus some. The sample records 60,000 to 65,000 clones, roughly four fifths being singletons. The chain recombines TRBV19 with TRBJ1-1; TRBD1 matches at 7 bases. Sequencing was performed on CD4+ or CD8+ T cells sorted from blood, taken in a trial of the OX40 agonist ivuxolimab. The clonotype comes from an adult with an advanced solid tumor such as melanoma, head and neck, liver or kidney cancer. CDR3 DNA sequence: TGTGCCAGTAGTATTTGGTCAGGGGGGAACACTGAAGCTTTCTTT. Protein product: CASSIWSGGNTEAFF.